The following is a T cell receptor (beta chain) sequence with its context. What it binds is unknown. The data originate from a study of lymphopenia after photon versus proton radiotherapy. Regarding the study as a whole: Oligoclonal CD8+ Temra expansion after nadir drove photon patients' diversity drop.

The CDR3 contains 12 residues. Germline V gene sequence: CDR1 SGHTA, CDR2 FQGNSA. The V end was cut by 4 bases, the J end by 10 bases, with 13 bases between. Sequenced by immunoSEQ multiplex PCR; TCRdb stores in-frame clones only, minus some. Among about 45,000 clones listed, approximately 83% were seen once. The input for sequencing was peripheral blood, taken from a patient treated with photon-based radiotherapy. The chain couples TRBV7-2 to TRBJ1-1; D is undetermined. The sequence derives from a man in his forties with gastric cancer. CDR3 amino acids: CASSSGRLVAFF. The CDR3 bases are TGTGCCAGCAGCTCCGGACGATTAGTAGCTTTCTTT.